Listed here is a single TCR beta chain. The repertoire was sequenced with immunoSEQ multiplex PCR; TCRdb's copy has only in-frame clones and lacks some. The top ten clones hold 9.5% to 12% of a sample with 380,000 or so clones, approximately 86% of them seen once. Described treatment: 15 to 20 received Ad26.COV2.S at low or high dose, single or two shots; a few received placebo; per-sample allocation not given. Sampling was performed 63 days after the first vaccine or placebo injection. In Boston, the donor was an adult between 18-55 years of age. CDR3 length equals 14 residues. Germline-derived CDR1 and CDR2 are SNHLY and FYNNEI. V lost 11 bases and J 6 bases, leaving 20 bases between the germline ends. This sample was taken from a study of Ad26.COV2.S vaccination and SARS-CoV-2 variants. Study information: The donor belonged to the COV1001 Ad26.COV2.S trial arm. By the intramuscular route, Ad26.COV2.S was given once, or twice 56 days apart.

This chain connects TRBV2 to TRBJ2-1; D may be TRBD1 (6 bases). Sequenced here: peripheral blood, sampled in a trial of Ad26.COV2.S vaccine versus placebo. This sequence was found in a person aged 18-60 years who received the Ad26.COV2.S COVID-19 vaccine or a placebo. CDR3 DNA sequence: TGTGCCGGAATGCCCCCAGGACAGTTCAATGAGCAGTTCTTC. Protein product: CAGMPPGQFNEQFF.